This entry lists 14 T cell receptor beta chains sequenced from one sample in a study of technical replicates of blood from several donors. Here immunoSEQ multiplex PCR was the method, and the copy in TCRdb shows in-frame clones only, minus some. Here the sample spans about 93,000 clones, about 96% being singletons. Sequenced sample: T cells isolated from PBMCs. These receptors were taken from a human donor in good health.

The rearrangement uses TRBV28 and TRBJ1-5, with 7 bases identical to TRBD1. CDR1 is MDHEN and CDR2 is SYDVKM in the germline V gene. The V gene end was trimmed by 6 bases and the J gene end by 4 bases; junction bases not matched to a gene: 9. The CDR3 extends over 15 amino acids. CDR3 in DNA: TGTGCCAGCAGCCCAGACAGGGTGATAAATCAGCCCCAGCATTTT. It codes for CASSPDRVINQPQHF.

The rearrangement links TRBV6-1 to TRBJ2-7; tentative D call: TRBD2 (6 bases). This CDR3 is 12 amino acids long. Germline V gene data show CDR1 as MNHNS and CDR2 as SASEGT. The V end lost 2 bases, the J end lost 6 bases, and 8 bases lay between the germline ends. The CDR3 reads CASSESGFEQYF. CDR3 nucleotide sequence: TGTGCCAGCAGTGAAAGCGGGTTCGAGCAGTACTTC.

The V call is TRBV5-8, the J call TRBJ2-5; 9 nucleotides match TRBD1. This CDR3 is built from 15 residues. Germline CDR1 reads SGHTS; CDR2 reads YDEGEE. The J segment lost 1 base and the V segment lost 3 bases, leaving 4 bases of the junction unmatched. Here the CDR3 DNA reads TGTGCCAGCAGCTCGGGACAGGGCTCCCAAGAGACCCAGTACTTC. The encoded protein is CASSSGQGSQETQYF.

J is TRBJ1-1 and V is TRBV18; a weak D match, TRBD1 (6 bases). Germline CDR1 KGHSH, CDR2 LQKENI. The V and J ends lost 0 bases and 0 bases respectively, with 14 bases between them. This CDR3 spans 17 amino acids. The chain's CDR3 is CASSPPRQGQLNTEAFF. CDR3 nucleotide sequence: TGTGCCAGCTCACCACCTCGCCAGGGGCAATTGAACACTGAAGCTTTCTTT.

The V and J genes are TRBV27 and TRBJ2-1; 7 bases fit TRBD1. Germline CDR1 and CDR2: MNHEY and SMNVEV (reference sequence). The CDR3 contains 13 residues. Unmatched junction bases numbered 3, after V lost 4 bases and J lost 6 bases. CDR3 DNA sequence: TGTGCCAGCAGTTACGACAGGGCCAATGAGCAGTTCTTC. It translates to CASSYDRANEQFF.

The chain has TRBV29-1 and TRBJ1-1; D possibly corresponds to TRBD1 (5 bases). The CDR3 is made up of 12 amino acids. Per germline, CDR1 SQVTM and CDR2 ANQGSEA. Trimming stripped 1 base from V and 7 bases from J, with 10 bases between. CDR3 DNA: TGCAGCGTTGAAGGGCAGGGATTTGAAGCTTTCTTT. Residues: CSVEGQGFEAFF.

The chain employs TRBV4-2 and TRBJ2-7; 8 bases agree with TRBD2. The CDR3 extends over 14 amino acids. V trimming: 4 bases; J trimming: 2 bases; junction bases outside the gene matches: 4. The germline CDR1 and CDR2 sequences are LGHNA and YNFKEQ. The CDR3 coding sequence is TGTGCCAGCAGCCGCGGGGGGACGACCTACGAGCAGTACTTC. Translated, it gives CASSRGGTTYEQYF.

V and J are TRBV19 and TRBJ1-2; 7 bases agree with TRBD1. This CDR3 has 13 amino acids. V trimming: 3 bases; J trimming: 8 bases; junction bases outside the gene matches: 6. CDR1 LNHDA and CDR2 SQIVND come from the germline V gene (reference sequence). The CDR3 nucleotides read TGTGCCAGTAGTATCTCAGGGGGAGTCGGCTACACCTTC. It encodes CASSISGGVGYTF.

The chain couples TRBV27 to TRBJ2-1; a weak D match, TRBD2 (6 bases). Looked up from germline, CDR1 is MNHEY and CDR2 is SMNVEV (reference sequence). The CDR3 has 13 residues. Trimming left V 3 bases short and J 8 bases short, with 11 bases between. This CDR3 is CASSLGTSYEQFF. The CDR3 coding sequence is TGTGCCAGCAGTTTGGGCACTAGCTATGAGCAGTTCTTC.

This rearrangement joins TRBV4-1 to TRBJ2-1, with 7 positions matching TRBD1. Germline trimming cut 1 base from V and 7 bases from J; bases unmatched to any gene: 4. Germline V lookup: CDR1 MGHRA, CDR2 YSYEKL. There are 14 residues in the CDR3. The CDR3 region is CASSQVTRGNEQFF. Written as DNA, the CDR3 is TGCGCCAGCAGCCAAGTAACCAGGGGGAATGAGCAGTTCTTC.

The V gene is TRBV25-1, the J gene TRBJ2-3; D is ambiguous. Germline CDR1 is MGHDK and CDR2 is SYGVNS. Trimming pared 1 base from V and 6 bases from J, leaving 5 bases between. The CDR3 consists of 12 residues. The CDR3 sequence: CASSEFQDTQYF. CDR3 bases: TGTGCCAGCAGTGAATTCCAGGATACGCAGTATTTT.

A note on this clone: One junction end disagrees with the germline gene, perhaps due to a read error. The rearrangement joins TRBV7-6 to TRBJ1-5; TRBD1 aligns across 8 bases. This CDR3 contains 17 residues. CDR1 is SGHVS and CDR2 is FNYEAQ in the germline V gene. CDR3 protein: CASTLGAGGNSNQPQHF. CDR3 sequence (DNA): TGTGCCAGCACCTTAGGGGCAGGGGGCAATTCCAATCAGCCCCAGCATTTT.

The chain recombines TRBV5-6 with TRBJ2-1; 9 bases fit TRBD2. The CDR3 runs to 13 residues. J gave up 9 bases and V 0 bases, and 1 base lay outside the gene matches. Germline loops: CDR1 SGHDT, CDR2 YYEEEE. The DNA of the CDR3 is TGTGCCAGCAGCTTGGGACTAGCGGCTGAGCAGTTCTTC. This encodes CASSLGLAAEQFF. The full variable domain, completed using reference TRBV5-6 and TRBJ2-1, is DAGVTQSPTHLIKTRGQQVTLRCSPKSGHDTVSWYQQALGQGPQFIFQYYEEEERQRGNFPDRFSGHQFPNYSSELNVNALLLGDSALYLCASSLGLAAEQFFGPGTRLTVL.

The chain joins TRBV12-1 to TRBJ1-1; the tabulated D call, TRBD1, remains unverified against the DNA. TRBV12-1 is described as a pseudogene. CDR3 size: 17 residues. The CDR3 here is CASSFSPRGQSGTEAFF. The CDR3 DNA is TGTGCCAGCAGCTTTTCCCCAAGGGGGCAATCGGGCACTGAAGCTTTCTTT.